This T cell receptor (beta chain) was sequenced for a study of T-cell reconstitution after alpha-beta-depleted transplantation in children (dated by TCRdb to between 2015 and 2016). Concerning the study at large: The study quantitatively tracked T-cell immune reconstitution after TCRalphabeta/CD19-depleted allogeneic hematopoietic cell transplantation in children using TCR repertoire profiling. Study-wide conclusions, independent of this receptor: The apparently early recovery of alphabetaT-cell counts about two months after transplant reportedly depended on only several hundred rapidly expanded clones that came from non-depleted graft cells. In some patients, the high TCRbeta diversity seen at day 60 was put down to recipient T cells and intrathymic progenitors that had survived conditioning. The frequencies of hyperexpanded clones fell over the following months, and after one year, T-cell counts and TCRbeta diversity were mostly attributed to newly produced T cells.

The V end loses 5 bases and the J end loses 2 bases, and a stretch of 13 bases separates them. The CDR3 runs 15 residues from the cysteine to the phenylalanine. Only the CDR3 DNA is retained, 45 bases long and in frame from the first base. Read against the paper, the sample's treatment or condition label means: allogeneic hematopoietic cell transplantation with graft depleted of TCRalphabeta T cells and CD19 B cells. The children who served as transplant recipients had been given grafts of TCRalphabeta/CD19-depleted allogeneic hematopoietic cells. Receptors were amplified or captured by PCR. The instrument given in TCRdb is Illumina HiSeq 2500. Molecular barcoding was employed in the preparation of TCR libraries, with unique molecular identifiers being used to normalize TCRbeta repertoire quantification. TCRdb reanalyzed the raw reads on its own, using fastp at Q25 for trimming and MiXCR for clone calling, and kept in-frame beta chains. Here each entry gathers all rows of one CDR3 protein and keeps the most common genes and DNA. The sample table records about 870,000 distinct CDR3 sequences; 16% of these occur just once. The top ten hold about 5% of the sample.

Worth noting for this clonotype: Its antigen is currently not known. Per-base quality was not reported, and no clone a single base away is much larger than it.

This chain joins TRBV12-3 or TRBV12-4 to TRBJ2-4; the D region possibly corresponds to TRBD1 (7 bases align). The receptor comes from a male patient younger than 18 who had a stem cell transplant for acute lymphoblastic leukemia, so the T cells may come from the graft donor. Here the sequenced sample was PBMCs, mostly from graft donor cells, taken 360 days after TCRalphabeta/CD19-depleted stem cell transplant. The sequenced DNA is TGTGCCAGCAGTCTTACAGGGGACTCCAAAAACATTCAGTACTTC. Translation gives CASSLTGDSKNIQYF.